A selection of T cell receptor beta chains follows, all from one sample in a study of HIV-infected patients and healthy controls. MiXCR, applied by TCRdb to the 5' RACE reads, yields one record per CDR3 protein. This sample yields about 18,000 distinct CDR3 sequences, of which over 9.5% are seen a single time; under 4% belongs to the top ten. The source material was blood. The receptors originated from an adult in good health. CDR3s include the opening cysteine and the closing phenylalanine or tryptophan. The D gene is left open where the match is weak. The size entry is marked missing in some rows and otherwise reads once, few, many or a size class.

many	TRBV5-1	TRBD2	TRBJ2-3	CASSPAGGGTQYF	TGCGCCAGCAGCCCGGCCGGGGGGGGTACGCAGTATTTT
many	TRBV20-1	-	TRBJ2-1	CSVLATTYNEQFF	TGCAGTGTTCTAGCAACAACCTACAATGAGCAGTTCTTC
many	TRBV25-1	TRBD1	TRBJ1-1	CASSTPGTASEEAFF	TGTGCCAGCAGTACACCCGGGACAGCTAGCGAGGAAGCTTTCTTT
-	TRBV7-3	TRBD2	TRBJ2-3	CASSPGTSGTPSTDTQYF	TGTGCCAGCAGCCCAGGGACTAGCGGGACTCCTAGCACAGATACGCAGTATTTT
many	TRBV2	-	TRBJ1-1	CASSRSTEAFF	TGTGCCAGCAGTAGGAGCACTGAAGCTTTCTTT
few	TRBV29-1	-	TRBJ2-7	CSVARDYEQYF	TGCAGCGTTGCGCGGGACTACGAGCAGTACTTC
-	TRBV20-1	-	TRBJ2-2	CSAPGSGNTGELFF	TGCAGTGCCCCCGGTAGCGGGAACACCGGGGAGCTGTTTTTT
medium-sized	TRBV11-3	TRBD2	TRBJ2-3	CASSLTGGGDTQYF	TGTGCCAGCAGCTTGACGGGAGGGGGAGATACGCAGTATTTT
many	TRBV20-1	TRBD1	TRBJ2-2	CSAHRGAGELFF	TGCAGTGCTCACAGGGGAGCCGGGGAGCTGTTTTTT
many	TRBV7-2	-	TRBJ2-2	CASSGNTGELFF	TGTGCCAGCAGCGGCAACACCGGGGAGCTGTTTTTT
many	TRBV20-1	TRBD2	TRBJ2-7	CSAIKLAGKFEQYF	TGCAGTGCTATTAAACTAGCGGGAAAGTTTGAGCAGTACTTC
-	TRBV18	-	TRBJ2-1	CASSPRLNTYNEQFF	TGTGCCAGCTCACCTCGACTAAACACCTACAATGAGCAGTTCTTC
-	TRBV12-3/TRBV12-4	-	TRBJ2-5	CASSVNQVQETQYF	TGTGCCAGCAGTGTTAACCAGGTCCAAGAGACCCAGTACTTC
-	TRBV10-3	-	TRBJ1-2	CAISRDGDYGYTF	TGTGCCATCAGCCGGGACGGTGACTATGGCTACACCTTC
medium-sized	TRBV3-1	-	TRBJ1-3	CASSETSNSGNTIYF	TGTGCCAGCAGCGAAACAAGTAACTCTGGAAACACCATATATTTT
-	TRBV11-2	-	TRBJ2-2	CASSFVGGGSTGELFF	TGTGCCAGCAGCTTTGTAGGGGGAGGTAGCACCGGGGAGCTGTTTTTT
-	TRBV27	-	TRBJ2-1	CASSSGTSKASSYNEQFF	TGTGCCAGCAGTTCCGGGACTTCCAAAGCGAGCTCCTACAATGAGCAGTTCTTC
-	TRBV7-9	TRBD2	TRBJ2-4	CASSSGLGENIQYF	TGTGCCAGCAGCTCCGGACTAGGTGAAAACATTCAGTACTTC
-	TRBV14	-	TRBJ1-1	CASSPLSPVGTEAFF	TGTGCCAGCAGCCCATTGAGTCCCGTCGGCACTGAAGCTTTCTTT
many	TRBV6-7	TRBD2	TRBJ2-5	CASSYFGLAGTLETQYF	TGTGCCAGCAGTTACTTCGGACTAGCGGGAACCTTGGAGACCCAGTACTTC
few	TRBV19	-	TRBJ2-7	CASSIAGPSYEQYF	TGTGCCAGTAGTATAGCCGGACCCTCCTACGAGCAGTACTTC
-	TRBV7-8	-	TRBJ2-7	CASSPGPGQAYEQYF	TGTGCCAGCAGCCCGGGGCCGGGACAAGCCTACGAGCAGTACTTC
many	TRBV19	-	TRBJ1-1	CASSRQLNTEAFF	TGTGCCAGTAGCCGTCAGCTGAACACTGAAGCTTTCTTT
few	TRBV12-3/TRBV12-4	-	TRBJ2-3	CASTQGPDTQYF	TGTGCCAGCACTCAGGGGCCAGATACGCAGTATTTT
medium-sized	TRBV20-1	-	TRBJ1-1	CSARLRSKSEAFF	TGCAGTGCTAGGCTTCGGAGCAAAAGTGAAGCTTTCTTT
many	TRBV5-1	-	TRBJ1-2	CASSLVLWDTGGGYTF	TGCGCCAGCAGCTTGGTCTTATGGGATACGGGTGGTGGCTACACCTTC
many	TRBV29-1	-	TRBJ2-7	CSVAEGSAYEQYF	TGCAGCGTTGCCGAGGGCAGTGCCTACGAGCAGTACTTC
few	TRBV27	-	TRBJ2-1	CASSLGGAPFYNEQFF	TGTGCCAGCAGCCTAGGCGGGGCCCCCTTCTACAATGAGCAGTTCTTC
many	TRBV28	-	TRBJ2-3	CASRRDGSDTQYF	TGTGCCAGCAGAAGGGACGGCTCAGATACGCAGTATTTT
many	TRBV7-2	-	TRBJ1-1	CASSLKNPGTEAFF	TGTGCCAGCAGCCTTAAGAATCCGGGGACTGAAGCTTTCTTT
many	TRBV6-2/TRBV6-3	TRBD2	TRBJ2-1	CASRDTVAGGNEQFF	TGTGCCAGCAGGGACACCGTGGCGGGGGGTAATGAGCAGTTCTTC
few	TRBV5-1	-	TRBJ2-7	CASSLAARGPYEQYF	TGCGCCAGCAGCTTGGCCGCGCGGGGCCCCTACGAGCAGTACTTC
many	TRBV6-5	TRBD2	TRBJ2-3	CAVGTRAADTQYF	TGTGCCGTCGGGACTAGAGCAGCAGATACGCAGTATTTT
medium-sized	TRBV7-9	TRBD2	TRBJ2-1	CASSLGTSGRRYNEQFF	TGTGCCAGCAGCCTAGGGACTAGCGGGAGGAGGTACAATGAGCAGTTCTTC
once	TRBV20-1	TRBD2	TRBJ2-1	CSARGLAVYNEQFF	TGCAGTGCTAGAGGCCTAGCGGTTTACAATGAGCAGTTCTTC
many	TRBV7-2	TRBD2	TRBJ2-2	CASSKPGLAGTNTGELFF	TGTGCCAGCAGCAAACCGGGACTAGCGGGAACGAACACCGGGGAGCTGTTTTTT
many	TRBV18	-	TRBJ1-1	CASSPAPGVPGTEAFF	TGTGCCAGCTCGCCTGCCCCAGGGGTTCCGGGAACTGAAGCTTTCTTT
many	TRBV19	-	TRBJ2-3	CASRYTQGTQYF	TGTGCCAGTCGTTACACCCAGGGCACGCAGTATTTT
many	TRBV5-1	TRBD2	TRBJ2-1	CASSLGGLADFNEQFF	TGCGCCAGCAGCTTGGGAGGACTAGCGGACTTCAATGAGCAGTTCTTC
many	TRBV3-1	-	TRBJ2-1	CASSRMGGSKTGEQFF	TGTGCCAGCAGTCGGATGGGGGGTAGCAAGACGGGTGAGCAGTTCTTC
many	TRBV12-3/TRBV12-4	-	TRBJ1-4	CASSPQGLNEKLFF	TGTGCCAGCAGTCCTCAGGGGCTTAATGAAAAACTGTTTTTT
-	TRBV29-1	-	TRBJ1-2	CSVRTDSYGYTF	TGCAGCGTTCGAACTGACAGCTATGGCTACACCTTC
-	TRBV20-1	-	TRBJ2-4	CSASGGSGDRYIQYF	TGCAGTGCTAGCGGGGGGTCAGGGGATAGGTACATTCAGTACTTC
many	TRBV2	-	TRBJ2-1	CASTQGQLGFYEQFF	TGTGCCAGCACCCAGGGGCAGCTAGGTTTCTATGAGCAGTTCTTC
medium-sized	TRBV30	-	TRBJ2-5	CAWSLGETQYF	TGTGCCTGGAGTCTTGGTGAGACCCAGTACTTC
many	TRBV6-6	-	TRBJ1-5	CASSYPPGQRPPQPQHF	TGTGCCAGCAGTTACCCCCCGGGACAACGACCCCCCCAGCCCCAGCATTTT
many	TRBV12-3/TRBV12-4	-	TRBJ1-5	CASGNQPQHF	TGTGCCAGCGGCAATCAGCCCCAGCATTTT
many	TRBV28	TRBD2	TRBJ2-3	CASSGLAGVADTQYF	TGTGCCAGCAGTGGACTAGCGGGAGTTGCAGATACGCAGTATTTT
medium-sized	TRBV6-5	TRBD1	TRBJ2-7	CASSYITGVIPYEQYF	TGTGCCAGCAGTTACATAACAGGGGTTATCCCCTACGAGCAGTACTTC
-	TRBV6-2/TRBV6-3	-	TRBJ1-1	CASTSPSGSLTRNTEAFF	TGTGCCAGCACCTCTCCATCCGGGTCCTTAACCAGGAACACTGAAGCTTTCTTT
many	TRBV6-1	TRBD1	TRBJ2-3	CASSEGLQGGTQYF	TGTGCCAGCAGTGAAGGCCTACAGGGGGGTACGCAGTATTTT
few	TRBV6-5	TRBD2	TRBJ2-1	CASSYTSGTVYNEQFF	TGTGCCAGCAGTTACACTAGCGGGACCGTCTACAATGAGCAGTTCTTC